This T cell receptor beta chain was retrieved from a study of shared clonotypes between healthy human individuals. Study-level points and caveats: Generation probabilities of non-shared clonotypes were lower (relative to those shared by all four donors). Around 5.4% of naive CD4 clonotypes were common to a handful of donors.

Germline V gene lookup returns CDR1 SGHRS and CDR2 YFSETQ. V dropped 4 bases and J dropped 1; count of bases not matched to a gene: 8. The CDR3 runs to 15 residues. Remarks on this clone: Antigen unknown.

Investigators spread the genomic DNA of each subset evenly over several immunoSEQ plates. Clones were read by immunoSEQ multiplex PCR, and TCRdb kept only the in-frame ones, dropping some. Among around 980,000 clones listed, 70% to 80% were seen once. Sequences were obtained from memory CD4+ T cells from PBMCs. The subset: CD45RA-negative fraction. This sequence originates from a man younger than 35 in good health. Some clones in this sample may be carry-over from other donors' samples. The V gene is TRBV5-1, the J gene TRBJ2-7, with TRBD2 matching over 7 bases. CDR3 sequence reads: CASSRTASGSYEQYF. CDR3 bases: TGCGCCAGCAGCCGGACGGCTAGCGGTTCCTACGAGCAGTACTTC.